The T cell receptor (beta chain) described here comes from a study of CD8 T cells in ankylosing spondylitis. Study-wide findings and caveats: About eight highly homologous variants made up a TCR beta motif that seemed to typify ankylosing spondylitis blood. As for the disease-linked clones, they showed a CD8+ phenotype and occurred at relatively low frequencies in peripheral blood. Matched ankylosing spondylitis synovial fluid reportedly showed significant enrichment of disease-linked clones. Several of the motif variants were reported before in synovial fluid and blood from reactive arthritis.

This clonotype came up a few times. Antigen unknown. TCRdb passed the 5' RACE reads through MiXCR, listing each CDR3 protein once. The table shows a few hundred thousand distinct CDR3 sequences, with about 22% occurring only once. CDR3 length equals 14 residues. Losses at the gene ends were 1 base for V and 8 bases for J; bases not matched to a gene: 5. CDR1 and CDR2 (germline): SGHKS, YYEKEE (reference sequence). Sequencing used blood, either unsorted or a sorted T cell fraction (not recorded which). The V gene is TRBV5-5, the J gene TRBJ2-3; TRBD2 matches at 9 bases. This receptor was identified in a male donor with ankylosing spondylitis. The CDR3 spells CASSLMVAGVTQYF. The CDR3 nucleotides are TGTGCCAGCAGCTTGATGGTAGCGGGAGTTACGCAGTATTTT.